The 25 T cell receptor beta chains presented below share a single source sample, sequenced in a study of blood T cell repertoires in COVID-19. The data were produced by immunoSEQ multiplex PCR, yet TCRdb's version contains in-frame clones alone and is incomplete. Of 100,000 to 150,000 clones listed, 55% to 70% were seen once; the top ten hold 2% to 2.5%. The source material was peripheral blood. The receptors come from a woman aged 70-85 years with acute or convalescent COVID-19.

This clone was seen a handful of times. This chain uses TRBV11-3 with TRBJ2-2, with TRBD1 matching over 8 bases. Germline CDR1 reads SGHNT; CDR2 reads YENEEA. The J segment lost 4 bases and the V segment lost 2 bases, leaving 3 bases of the junction unmatched. The CDR3 runs 15 residues. The CDR3 coding sequence is TGTGCCAGCAGCTTACTTACAGGGGGCACCGGGGAGCTGTTTTTT. Protein sequence: CASSLLTGGTGELFF.

This clone has only one observation. The sample contains more than one DNA sequence encoding this CDR3. The chain links TRBV28 to TRBJ2-1, with 11 nucleotides matching TRBD2. From germline, CDR1 is MDHEN and CDR2 SYDVKM. With V trimmed by 3 bases and J by 6 bases, 4 bases remained unmatched. The CDR3 consists of 15 residues. The CDR3 bases are TGTGCCAGCAGTTTGGGGCTAGCGGGAGGCAATGAGCAGTTCTTC. It specifies CASSLGLAGGNEQFF.

This clone has only a few counts. The chain links TRBV5-8 to TRBJ1-3, with a possible D match to TRBD1 (5 bases). The germline gives CDR1 SGHTS, CDR2 YDEGEE. The CDR3 spans 15 residues. V was pared by 6 bases and J by 0 bases, with 13 bases between. Here the CDR3 reads CASIQGLTSGNTIYF. CDR3 nucleotide sequence: TGTGCCAGCATCCAGGGACTGACCTCTGGAAACACCATATATTTT.

The chain combines TRBV11-3 with TRBJ2-2; TRBD2 agrees at 8 bases. V shed 3 bases and J 7 bases; nucleotides not matched to a gene: 13. The CDR3 runs 17 residues. CDR1 is SGHNT, CDR2 YENEEA, per germline. The CDR3 DNA follows: TGTGCCAGCAGCTTGGGACCTGGGACTAGGTCTATCGGGGAGCTGTTTTTT. Its protein is CASSLGPGTRSIGELFF.

This chain uses TRBV6-5 with TRBJ1-1, with D possibly TRBD1 on 6 matching bases. The CDR3 sequence is 14 residues long. The V gene lost 6 bases and the J gene lost 1 base, with 12 bases spanning the gap. Germline-derived CDR1 and CDR2 are MNHEY and SVGAGI. The CDR3 spells CASRTRGGNTEAFF. As DNA, the CDR3 is TGTGCCAGCAGGACCAGGGGTGGGAACACTGAAGCTTTCTTT.

The chain combines TRBV5-4 with TRBJ2-7, with a possible D match to TRBD1 (5 bases). The CDR3 runs 14 residues. The V end was cut by 5 bases, the J end by 5 bases, with 17 bases between. The germline V gene encodes CDR1 SGHNT and CDR2 YYREEE (reference sequence). This CDR3 reads CASRPSAGLDEQYF. As DNA, the CDR3 is TGTGCCAGCAGACCCTCGGCAGGGCTCGACGAGCAGTACTTC. The full variable domain, its missing parts supplied by reference TRBV5-4 and TRBJ2-7, is ETGVTQSPTHLIKTRGQQVTLRCSSQSGHNTVSWYQQALGQGPQFIFQYYREEENGRGNFPPRFSGLQFPNYSSELNVNALELDDSALYLCASRPSAGLDEQYFGPGTRLTVT.

A few counts support this clone. The chain uses TRBV6-6 and TRBJ1-2; TRBD1 aligns across 7 bases. The CDR3 contains 13 residues. V dropped 5 bases and J dropped 8; count of bases not matched to a gene: 8. From germline, CDR1 is MNHNY and CDR2 SVGAGI (reference sequence). The CDR3 is CASSGQEVGGYTF. CDR3 nucleotides: TGTGCCAGCAGTGGACAGGAGGTTGGGGGCTACACCTTC.

The rearrangement joins TRBV2 to TRBJ1-2; D may be TRBD1 (6 bases). The V gene lost 8 bases and the J gene lost 7 bases, with 20 bases spanning the gap. Germline loops: CDR1 SNHLY, CDR2 FYNNEI. This CDR3 is built from 14 residues. CDR3: CASEVGQLGSGYTF. The CDR3 DNA sequence: TGTGCCAGCGAAGTGGGACAACTGGGGAGTGGCTACACCTTC. The variable domain in full, completed from reference TRBV2 and TRBJ1-2, reads EPEVTQTPSHQVTQMGQEVILRCVPISNHLYFYWYRQILGQKVEFLVSFYNNEISEKSEIFDDQFSVERPDGSNFTLKIRSTKLEDSAMYFCASEVGQLGSGYTFGSGTRLTVV.

The chain's CDR3 is CASSYSSGTGVHYGYTF. Written as DNA, the CDR3 is TGTGCCAGCAGTTACTCCTCCGGGACAGGGGTACACTATGGCTACACCTTC. V is TRBV6-2 or TRBV6-3 and J is TRBJ1-2; the match to TRBD1 covers 10 bases. Germline V gene lookup returns CDR1 MNHEY and CDR2 SVGEGT. The CDR3 consists of 17 residues. Unmatched junction bases numbered 7, after V lost 0 bases and J lost 3 bases.

The chain links TRBV2 to TRBJ2-3; TRBD1 matches at 12 bases. V dropped 6 bases and J dropped 6; count of bases not matched to a gene: 7. The CDR3 extends over 15 amino acids. In germline, CDR1 is SNHLY, CDR2 FYNNEI. Written as DNA, the CDR3 is TGTGCCAGCAGCCCCGGGACAGGGGGCTGGGATACGCAGTATTTT. It encodes CASSPGTGGWDTQYF.

V is TRBV11-2 and J is TRBJ1-4, with TRBD1 matching 8 bases. CDR1 and CDR2 from the germline V gene are SGHAT and FQNNGV. The V gene end was trimmed by 5 bases and the J gene end by 2 bases; junction bases not matched to a gene: 4. CDR3 length: 15 residues. CDR3 in amino acids: CASSRDRGTNEKLFF. As DNA, the CDR3 is TGTGCCAGCAGCCGTGACAGGGGCACTAATGAAAAACTGTTTTTT.

V gene TRBV28 combines with J gene TRBJ1-1; 8 bases agree with TRBD1. The length of the CDR3 is 14 residues. Germline V lookup: CDR1 MDHEN, CDR2 SYDVKM. V shed 3 bases, J shed 1 base, and the junction held 1 base outside the gene matches. The CDR3: CASSLQGANTEAFF. CDR3 in DNA: TGTGCCAGCAGTTTGCAGGGGGCGAACACTGAAGCTTTCTTT.

In this sample, this clone turned up once. The chain uses TRBV27 and TRBJ1-1, with D perhaps matching TRBD1 (6 bases). Between the trimmed V and J ends, which lost 2 bases and 4 bases, there was a span of 17 bases. Looked up from germline, CDR1 is MNHEY and CDR2 is SMNVEV (reference sequence). The CDR3 is made up of 16 amino acids. CDR3 protein: CASSLVGGAPGTEAFF. The CDR3 DNA sequence: TGTGCCAGCAGTTTAGTTGGGGGGGCGCCGGGCACTGAAGCTTTCTTT.

This chain connects TRBV4-3 to TRBJ1-6; D possibly corresponds to TRBD1 (5 bases). The CDR3 totals 16 residues. Germline CDR1 is LGHNA and CDR2 is YSLEER. Trimming removed 0 bases from V and 4 bases from J, with 10 bases in between. CDR3 sequence reads: CASSQEDPGYNSPLHF. DNA of the CDR3: TGCGCCAGCAGCCAAGAAGATCCAGGGTATAATTCACCCCTCCACTTT.

The gene calls are TRBV11-2 and TRBJ1-5; a weak D match, TRBD1 (6 bases). The CDR3 loop spans 12 amino acids. The ends were cut back, 0 bases at V and 9 bases at J, with 6 bases in the middle. Germline values: CDR1 SGHAT, CDR2 FQNNGV. CDR3 protein: CASSLEQGPQHF. The CDR3 DNA sequence: TGTGCCAGCAGCTTAGAACAGGGGCCCCAGCATTTT.

V is TRBV4-1 and J is TRBJ2-5; perhaps TRBD1 as D (6 bases). The CDR3 contains 15 residues. Germline CDR1 is MGHRA and CDR2 is YSYEKL. Trimming removed 2 bases from V and 4 bases from J, with 14 bases in between. CDR3 coding DNA: TGCGCCAGCAGCCAACTCCCGACACAGGGAGAGACCCAGTACTTC. It codes for CASSQLPTQGETQYF.

In DNA, the CDR3 is TGCGCCAGCAGGAGAGTCGGGGAGACTGAAGCTTTCTTT. It yields the protein CASRRVGETEAFF. This sequence joins TRBV5-1 and TRBJ1-1, with D unclear. CDR1 is SGHRS and CDR2 is YFSETQ in the germline V gene. The CDR3 sequence is 13 residues long. V was trimmed by 5 bases and J by 5 bases, leaving 13 bases between them.

The V gene is TRBV3-1 (or the pseudogene TRBV3-2), the J gene TRBJ1-2; D is uncertain. Trimming shortened V by 0 bases and J by 2 bases, and 7 bases separated the two germline ends. CDR1 and CDR2 (germline): LGHDT, YNNKEL (reference sequence). The CDR3 loop spans 14 amino acids. The CDR3 nucleotides are TGTGCCAGCAGCCAAGATCTGTCGAACTATGGCTACACCTTC. Amino acid sequence: CASSQDLSNYGYTF.

The chain carries TRBV6-6 and TRBJ2-2; 8 bases agree with TRBD2. This CDR3 contains 16 residues. Germline CDR1 and CDR2: MNHNY and SVGAGI (reference sequence). The ends lost 3 bases at V and 9 bases at J; junction bases unmatched: 12. CDR3 DNA: TGTGCCAGCAGTTATCGGGGGGGGCCTTCCGCACGGGAGCTGTTTTTT. As protein: CASSYRGGPSARELFF.

This chain uses TRBV18 with TRBJ2-5, with 7 positions matching TRBD1. Germline V lookup: CDR1 KGHSH, CDR2 LQKENI. CDR3 length equals 13 residues. Trimming at V came to 6 bases and at J to 5 bases, leaving 6 bases not matched to a gene. CDR3 sequence reads: CASSSTGFETQYF. In DNA, the CDR3 is TGTGCCAGCTCGTCGACAGGGTTCGAGACCCAGTACTTC.

This rearrangement joins TRBV7-7 to TRBJ2-3, with 9 bases identical to TRBD2. CDR1 SSHAT and CDR2 FNYEAQ come from the germline V gene (reference sequence). V dropped 1 base and J dropped 5; count of bases not matched to a gene: 4. This CDR3 has 15 amino acids. In nucleotides, the CDR3 is TGTGCCAGCAGCTTAGGCGGGGGGGCTAGAGATACGCAGTATTTT. Translation gives CASSLGGGARDTQYF.

This chain connects TRBV2 to TRBJ2-7; D is possibly TRBD1 (6 bases). The V and J ends lost 3 bases and 5 bases respectively, with 17 bases between them. Germline values: CDR1 SNHLY, CDR2 FYNNEI. This CDR3 is built from 15 residues. DNA of the CDR3: TGTGCCAGCAGTGACGGTTTATTACAGGGTGACGAGCAGTACTTC. Encoded protein: CASSDGLLQGDEQYF.

This clone was seen just once. The gene calls are TRBV6-5 and TRBJ2-7; D possibly corresponds to TRBD1 (6 bases). V lost 5 bases and J lost 5, with 10 bases in between. The CDR3 has 12 amino acids. CDR1 is MNHEY and CDR2 is SVGAGI in the germline V gene. The CDR3 protein is CASSLDRNEQYF. The CDR3 DNA is TGTGCCAGCAGTCTAGACAGGAACGAGCAGTACTTC.

The V gene is TRBV6-2 or TRBV6-3, the J gene TRBJ2-5; D possibly corresponds to TRBD2 (7 bases). This CDR3 comprises 16 residues. With 1 base removed from V and 2 bases from J, the gap between germline ends came to 14 bases. The V gene's germline CDR1 is MNHEY and CDR2 SVGEGT. The CDR3 spells CASSYWEGGGQETQYF. In DNA form, the CDR3 reads TGTGCCAGCAGTTACTGGGAGGGGGGAGGACAAGAGACCCAGTACTTC.

This rearrangement joins TRBV28 to TRBJ2-1, with D maybe TRBD2 (6 bases). Germline CDR1 reads MDHEN; CDR2 reads SYDVKM. The CDR3 length is 15 residues. The ends were cut back, 0 bases at V and 6 bases at J, with 12 bases in the middle. DNA for the CDR3: TGTGCCAGCAGTTTATGGGACTACCTTGGCAATGAGCAGTTCTTC. Translating gives CASSLWDYLGNEQFF.